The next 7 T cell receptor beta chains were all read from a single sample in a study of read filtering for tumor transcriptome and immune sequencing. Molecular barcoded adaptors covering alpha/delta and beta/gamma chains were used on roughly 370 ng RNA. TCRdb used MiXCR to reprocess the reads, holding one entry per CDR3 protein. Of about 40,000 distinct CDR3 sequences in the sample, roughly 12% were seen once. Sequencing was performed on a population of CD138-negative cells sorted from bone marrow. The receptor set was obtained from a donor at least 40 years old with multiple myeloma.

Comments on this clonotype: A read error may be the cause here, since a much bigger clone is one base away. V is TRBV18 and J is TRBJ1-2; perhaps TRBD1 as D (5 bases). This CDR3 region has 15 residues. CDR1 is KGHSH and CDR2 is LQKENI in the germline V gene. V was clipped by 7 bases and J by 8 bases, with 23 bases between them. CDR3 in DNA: TGTGCCAGCTTACCGGGGGGGTCCGACCCTGGAGGCTACACCTTC. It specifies CASLPGGSDPGGYTF.

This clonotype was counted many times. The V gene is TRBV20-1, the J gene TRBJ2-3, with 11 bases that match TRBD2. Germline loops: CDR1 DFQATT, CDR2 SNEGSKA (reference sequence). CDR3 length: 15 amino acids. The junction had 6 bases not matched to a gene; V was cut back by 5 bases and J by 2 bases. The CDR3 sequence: CSALLAGEFTDTQYF. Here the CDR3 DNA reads TGCAGTGCTTTACTAGCGGGGGAATTCACAGATACGCAGTATTTT.

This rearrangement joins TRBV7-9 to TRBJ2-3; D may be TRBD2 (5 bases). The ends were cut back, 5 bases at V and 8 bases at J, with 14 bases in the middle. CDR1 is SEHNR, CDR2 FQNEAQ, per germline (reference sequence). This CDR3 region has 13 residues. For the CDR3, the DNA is TGTGCCAGCAGCCTCCTGGACGCGGGTACGCAGTATTTT. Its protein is CASSLLDAGTQYF.

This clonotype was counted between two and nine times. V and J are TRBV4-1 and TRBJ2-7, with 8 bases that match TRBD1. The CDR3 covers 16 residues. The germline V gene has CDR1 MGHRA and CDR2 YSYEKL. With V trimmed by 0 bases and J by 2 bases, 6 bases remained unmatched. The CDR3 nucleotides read TGCGCCAGCAGCCAAGATCGGACACAGGGGGCCTACGAGCAGTACTTC. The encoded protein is CASSQDRTQGAYEQYF.

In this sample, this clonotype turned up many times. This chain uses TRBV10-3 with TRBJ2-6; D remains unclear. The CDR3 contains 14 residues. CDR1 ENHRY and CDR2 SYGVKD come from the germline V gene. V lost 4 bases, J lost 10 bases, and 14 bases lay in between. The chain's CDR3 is CAISGDTITNVLTF. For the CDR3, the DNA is TGTGCCATCAGTGGCGACACTATAACAAACGTCCTGACTTTC.

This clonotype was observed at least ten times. The CDR3 protein is CSTRAGSGYEQYF. Here the CDR3 DNA reads TGCAGCACCCGGGCAGGGAGTGGTTACGAGCAGTACTTC. The chain has TRBV29-1 and TRBJ2-7, with D perhaps TRBD1 or TRBD2 (5 bases each). The germline CDR1 and CDR2 sequences are SQVTM and ANQGSEA. Trimming removed 8 bases from V and 4 bases from J, with 18 bases in between. This CDR3 contains 13 residues.

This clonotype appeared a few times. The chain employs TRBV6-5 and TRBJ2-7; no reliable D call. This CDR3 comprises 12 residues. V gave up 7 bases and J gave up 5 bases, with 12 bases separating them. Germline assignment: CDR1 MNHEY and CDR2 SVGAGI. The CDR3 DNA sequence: TGTGCCAGCATGCGACACCGGGACGAGCAGTACTTC. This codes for CASMRHRDEQYF.